This entry lists 10 T cell receptor beta chains sequenced from one sample in a study of blood T cells in healthy people across ages. A J-beta primer mix and a sample-barcoded 5' primer were used in a second PCR of about 7 to 12 cycles. TCRdb reanalysed the 5' RACE reads using MiXCR and keeps one entry per CDR3 protein. The sample lists some 900,000 distinct CDR3 sequences; about 28% were seen once. Sequenced sample: blood. These receptors all stem from a woman aged 80 or over in good health.

Many counts were recorded for this clonotype. The chain has TRBV27 and TRBJ1-2; TRBD1 might be the D (6 bases). Trimming removed 0 bases at V and 5 bases at J, with 13 bases between. The CDR3 is made up of 15 amino acids. From germline, CDR1 is MNHEY and CDR2 SMNVEV (reference sequence). The CDR3 DNA sequence: TGTGCCAGCAGTTTATCGAGGCAGGGGAGGTATGGCTACACCTTC. Translated, it gives CASSLSRQGRYGYTF.

This clonotype appeared many times. V usage is TRBV29-1 and J usage is TRBJ1-3; no definite D call. The CDR3 totals 14 residues. CDR1 is SQVTM and CDR2 is ANQGSEA in the germline V gene. The V gene lost 4 bases and the J gene lost 0 bases, with 10 bases spanning the gap. CDR3 sequence reads: CSVAVRHSGNTIYF. For the CDR3, the DNA is TGCAGCGTTGCGGTCAGGCACTCTGGAAACACCATATATTTT.

This clonotype was seen ten or more times. The chain recombines TRBV12-3 or TRBV12-4 with TRBJ1-1, with 10 bases lining up with TRBD1. With V trimmed by 2 bases and J by 0 bases, 12 bases remained unmatched. The CDR3 length is 19 residues. As DNA, the CDR3 is TGTGCCAGCAGTTTAATTTCACCGGGACAGGGGAGCATGAACACTGAAGCTTTCTTT. Amino acids: CASSLISPGQGSMNTEAFF.

As for this clonotype: This may be a read error: a much more frequent sequence differs by one nucleotide. J is TRBJ2-5 and V is TRBV5-1; a weak D match, TRBD1 (5 bases). The CDR3 is made up of 12 amino acids. Germline V gene sequence: CDR1 SGHRS, CDR2 YFSETQ. Trimming pared 0 bases from V and 11 bases from J, leaving 11 bases between. The CDR3 is CASSLADKEQYF. CDR3 DNA sequence: TGCGCCAGCAGCTTGGCGGACAAAGAGCAGTACTTC. Together with reference TRBV5-1 and TRBJ2-5, the CDR3 gives the full variable domain: KAGVTQTPRYLIKTRGQQVTLSCSPISGHRSVSWYQQTPGQGLQFLFEYFSETQRNKGNFPGRFSGRQFSNSRSEMNVSTLELGDSALYLCASSLADKEQYFGPGTRLLVL.

As to this clonotype: A much larger clone is a single base away; this may be a read error. The rearrangement links TRBV7-2 to TRBJ1-2; D gene ambiguous. The V gene's germline CDR1 is SGHTA and CDR2 FQGNSA. The germline V and J ends were trimmed by 2 bases and 1 base, with 11 bases remaining between them. The CDR3 sequence is 15 residues long. CDR3 nucleotide sequence: TGTGCCAGCAGCTTACGGGGTAGTATTAACTATGGCTACACCTTC. It encodes CASSLRGSINYGYTF.

On this clonotype itself: A much larger clone is a single base away; this may be a read error. The rearrangement uses TRBV18 and TRBJ2-3; 8 nucleotides match TRBD2. The CDR3 contains 16 residues. Trimming took 8 bases from V and 2 from J; bases not matched to a gene: 12. Germline CDR1 and CDR2: KGHSH and LQKENI. CDR3 nucleotide sequence: TGTGCCAGCCCATCGCCACTAGCGGACTTCACAGATACGCAGTATTTT. This translates into CASPSPLADFTDTQYF.

This clonotype was counted many times. The V call is TRBV9, the J call TRBJ2-5; 7 nucleotides match TRBD2. The V and J ends lost 0 bases and 1 base, in that order; junction bases with no gene match: 6. This CDR3 is 16 amino acids long. Germline CDR1 SGDLS, CDR2 YYNGEE. CDR3 in DNA: TGTGCCAGCAGCGTAGCTTCCTCGGGGGGCCAAGAGACCCAGTACTTC. This codes for CASSVASSGGQETQYF.

This clonotype was picked up many times. V gene TRBV7-8 combines with J gene TRBJ2-4, with 10 bases identical to TRBD2. The CDR3 covers 18 residues. In germline, CDR1 is SGHVS, CDR2 FQNEAQ. Losses at the gene ends were 10 bases for V and 0 bases for J; bases not matched to a gene: 15. CDR3 amino acids: CATHLTTSGVIAKNIQYF. CDR3 nucleotides: TGTGCCACCCACCTTACCACTAGCGGGGTGATAGCCAAAAACATTCAGTACTTC. The variable domain in full, completed from reference TRBV7-8 and TRBJ2-4, reads GAGVSQSPRYKVAKRGQDVALRCDPISGHVSLFWYQQALGQGPEFLTYFQNEAQLDKSGLPSDRFFAERPEGSVSTLKIQRTQQEDSAVYLCATHLTTSGVIAKNIQYFGAGTRLSVL.

This clonotype has at least ten counts. The J gene is TRBJ2-5, the V gene TRBV25-1; D not resolved. The CDR3 spans 12 residues. V was pared by 5 bases and J by 4 bases, with 8 bases between. Germline CDR1 MGHDK, CDR2 SYGVNS. The CDR3 DNA reads as TGTGCCAGCAGTACGAGCCCAGAGACCCAGTACTTC. It encodes CASSTSPETQYF.

This chain connects TRBV2 to TRBJ1-4; possibly TRBD1 for D (6 bases). The CDR3 has 14 amino acids. CDR1 is SNHLY, CDR2 FYNNEI, per germline. V was shortened by 3 bases and J by 9 bases, with 14 bases between the two germline ends. The CDR3 region is CASSDRWDNKKLFF. CDR3 in DNA: TGTGCCAGCAGTGATAGATGGGACAATAAAAAACTGTTTTTT.